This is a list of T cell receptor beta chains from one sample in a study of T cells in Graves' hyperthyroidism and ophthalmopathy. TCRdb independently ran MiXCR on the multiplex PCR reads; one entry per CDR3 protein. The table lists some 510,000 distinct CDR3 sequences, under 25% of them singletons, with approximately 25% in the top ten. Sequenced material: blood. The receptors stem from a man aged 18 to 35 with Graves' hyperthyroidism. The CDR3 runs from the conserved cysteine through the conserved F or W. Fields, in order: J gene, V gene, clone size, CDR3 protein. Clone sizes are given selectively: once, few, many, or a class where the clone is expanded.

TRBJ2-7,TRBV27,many,CASSLMGGQREQYF
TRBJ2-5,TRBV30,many,CAWGPSTGMRETQYF
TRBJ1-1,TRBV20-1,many,CSARDPPGPPEAFF
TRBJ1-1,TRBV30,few,CAWSLEVNTEAFF
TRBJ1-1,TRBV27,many,CASSPARGYTEAFF
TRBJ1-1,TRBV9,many,CASSRGAGDTEAFF
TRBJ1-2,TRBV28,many,CASMIETGWGGYTF
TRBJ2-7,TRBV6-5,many,CASSYPPRYEQYF
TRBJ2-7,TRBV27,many,CASRPVEQGPGRDEQYF
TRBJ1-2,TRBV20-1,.,CSAPRGVANYGYTF
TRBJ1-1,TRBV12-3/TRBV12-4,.,CASSLETAEAFF
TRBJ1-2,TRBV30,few,CAFRGGANYGYTF
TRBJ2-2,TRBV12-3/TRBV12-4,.,CASSFSVGANTGELFF
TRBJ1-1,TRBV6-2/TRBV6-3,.,CASSTTRHTEAFF
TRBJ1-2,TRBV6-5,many,CASGWTGPLRGYTF
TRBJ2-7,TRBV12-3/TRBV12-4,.,CASSESPSGGHEQYF
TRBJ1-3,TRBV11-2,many,CASSPTPPFSGNTIYF
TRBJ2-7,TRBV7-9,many,CASSLAMQGDEQYF
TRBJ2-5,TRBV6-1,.,CASSQGTQYF
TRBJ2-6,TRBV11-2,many,CASSSLVRASGANVLTF
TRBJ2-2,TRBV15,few,CATSRDGQGTGELFF
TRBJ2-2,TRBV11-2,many,CASRRGMTGSDTGELFF
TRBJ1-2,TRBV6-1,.,CASSALQGGITLGYTF